This T cell receptor (beta chain) is from a study of T cells in Graves' hyperthyroidism and ophthalmopathy. Patients showing uncontrolled infection, other autoimmune disease, pregnancy or lactation were ineligible. Each diagnosis drew on symptoms, thyroxine, TRAb, thyroid ultrasound and orbital computed tomography findings. Study results and caveats: Ophthalmopathy could be told apart from stable hyperthyroidism with a 13 V-J model. Within blood appeared most thyroid clonotypes that had expanded above 0.001.

Per the germline V gene, CDR1 is SGHRS and CDR2 is YFSETQ. The CDR3 spans 16 residues. Trimming removed 0 bases from V and 9 bases from J; junction bases left unmatched: 11. The source material, RNA transcripts, was used to amplify TCR beta CDR3 regions. The HTBI primer set was used in a first-round RT-PCR of the TCR CDR3. Each CDR3 protein is one row after TCRdb ran MiXCR on the multiplex PCR reads. The sample holds about 640,000 distinct CDR3 sequences, 20% seen once. This clonotype occurred many times. What it recognizes is unknown. This clonotype was obtained from a man under 40 with Graves' ophthalmopathy. This chain connects TRBV5-1 to TRBJ2-1, with 8 bases that match TRBD1. The sample taken for sequencing was blood. The CDR3 sequence: CASSLVPQGAGGEQFF. Here the CDR3 DNA reads TGCGCCAGCAGCTTGGTACCGCAGGGGGCCGGTGGTGAGCAGTTCTTC.